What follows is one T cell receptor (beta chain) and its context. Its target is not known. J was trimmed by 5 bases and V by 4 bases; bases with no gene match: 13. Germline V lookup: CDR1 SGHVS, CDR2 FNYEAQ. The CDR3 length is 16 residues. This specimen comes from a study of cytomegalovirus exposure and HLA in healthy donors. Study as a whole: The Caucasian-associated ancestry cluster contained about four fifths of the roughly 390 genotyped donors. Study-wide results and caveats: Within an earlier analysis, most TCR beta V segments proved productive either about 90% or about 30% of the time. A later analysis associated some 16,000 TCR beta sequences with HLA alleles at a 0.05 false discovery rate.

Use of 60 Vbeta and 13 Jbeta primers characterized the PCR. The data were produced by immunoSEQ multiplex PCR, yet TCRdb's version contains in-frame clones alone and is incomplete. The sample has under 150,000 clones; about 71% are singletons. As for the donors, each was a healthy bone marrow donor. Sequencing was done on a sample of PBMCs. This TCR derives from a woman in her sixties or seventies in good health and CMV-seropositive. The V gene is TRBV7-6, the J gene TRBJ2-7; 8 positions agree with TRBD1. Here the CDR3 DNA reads TGTGCCAGCAGCTCCCGACCCGACGGACAGGGCCACGAGCAGTACTTC. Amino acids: CASSSRPDGQGHEQYF. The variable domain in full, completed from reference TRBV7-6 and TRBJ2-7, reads GAGVSQSPRYKVTKRGQDVALRCDPISGHVSLYWYRQALGQGPEFLTYFNYEAQQDKSGLPNDRFSAERPEGSISTLTIQRTEQRDSAMYRCASSSRPDGQGHEQYFGPGTRLTVT.